This T cell receptor (beta chain) originates from a study of blood T cell repertoires in COVID-19 (dated by TCRdb to the early 2020s). Turning to the overall study: Samples covering the acute and convalescent phases of COVID-19 were provided by collaborators in the United States, Italy and Spain. The dataset comprised deeply sampled blood TCRbeta repertoires from subjects exposed to, actively infected with, or recovered from COVID-19. Sample metadata almost always included a de-identified subject ID, COVID-19 status, age in years and sex. The material from the prospective study consisted of cDNA or gDNA derived from T cells, B-cell-depleted T cells, or PBMCs. Where HLA class I and class II types were available, the types were taken from metadata supplied by the sample provider, not from assay-based typing. The repertoires were released in a freely available public database intended as a resource for research on the immune response to SARS-CoV-2. Samples were obtained from the ongoing ImmuneRACE study (first 160 participants) and from 950 to 1,500 subjects provided by 6 global collaborators. The paper's findings and limits, for the study overall: Clinical and demographic metadata were provided uncurated, with the amount varying by source and participant.

TCRbeta CDR3 regions were amplified from genomic DNA by means of the immunoSEQ Assay, a bias-controlled multiplex PCR. The paper's processing steps were these. The number of nucleated cells in each sample was estimated from the amplification of reference gene primers within the assay. To quantify the absolute abundance of each unique TCRbeta CDR3 rearrangement, sequence reads were collapsed and filtered. For each sample, productive Simpson clonality was calculated by taking the square root of Simpson's diversity index across productive rearrangements. TCRdb retrieved this table from immuneACCESS and kept in-frame rearrangements only. Not all clones are present; in checked studies, unresolved V genes account for under half, and no reason is known for the remainder. That table is the source of V, J and clone size, and D and trimming were worked out from the DNA. This sample gives 250,000 to 300,000 clones in total; 83% of them show up just once. Over 4.5% of the sample lies in the top ten.

The CDR3 numbers 14 residues from cysteine through phenylalanine. Left in the record is the CDR3 DNA by itself, 42 bases read in frame from the first base. According to the germline V gene (reference sequence), CDR1 reads MNHNY and CDR2 reads SVGAGI. V has 5 bases trimmed and J has 13 bases trimmed; junction bases matching no gene number 7. A word on this clone: The antigen it recognizes is unknown. Qualities for individual bases were not recorded, and no much larger clone is one base off.

A second Seattle source provided samples from volunteer blood donors who had recovered from COVID-19. The collaborating institutions used their own protocols to collect whole blood in K2EDTA tubes. Collaborator samples were shipped for TCRbeta analysis as frozen whole blood, isolated PBMCs, or DNA extracted from either sample type. The chain uses TRBV6-6 and TRBJ1-6, and TRBD1 aligns with 11 junction nucleotides. Source material: peripheral blood. This sequence originates from a man aged 55 to 70 who had recovered from COVID-19. The CDR3 is CASSGRDRGFPLHF. The DNA is as follows: TGTGCCAGCAGTGGCCGGGACAGGGGGTTTCCCCTCCACTTT.